This TCR beta chain was profiled in a study of blood T cell repertoires in COVID-19. In germline, CDR1 is MNHEY, CDR2 SVGEGT. Trimming left V 6 bases short and J 4 bases short, with 13 bases between. The CDR3 runs to 13 residues. This table comes from immunoSEQ multiplex PCR, and its TCRdb copy is limited to in-frame clones, with some not included. The repertoire holds under 100,000 clones, about 73% seen once, with about a third in the top ten. This rearrangement joins TRBV6-2 or TRBV6-3 to TRBJ2-7, with D possibly TRBD2 on 5 matching bases. Sequencing input: peripheral blood. The sequence was collected from a man aged 55 to 70 with COVID-19, enrolled during active disease. This chain's CDR3 is CASSKPGEYEQYF. The DNA for the CDR3 is TGTGCCAGCAGCAAACCCGGGGAGTACGAGCAGTACTTC.